The clone carrying this TCR beta chain has a handful of counts. Its specificity is unknown. This CDR3 contains 16 residues. Trimming cost V 6 bases and J 8 bases; bases outside gene matches: 14. Germline V gene data show CDR1 as SEHNR and CDR2 as FQNEAQ (reference sequence). Researchers took lesional scalp punch biopsies and peripheral blood from people who were alopecia areata patients. T lymphocytes (CD4+ and CD8+) were sorted from PBMCs. This entry comes from a study of CD8+ T cells in alopecia areata. General observations from the study: Resident alphabeta T-cell populations of normal skin are likewise subject to sequencing in scalp samples. More clonal than normal scalp was lesional scalp, particularly alopecia totalis/universalis.

Sequencing templates came from extracted RNA that was reverse transcribed into cDNA. The method was immunoSEQ multiplex PCR; TCRdb's version includes in-frame clones alone and lacks a portion of them. The sample has 65,000 to 90,000 clones; roughly 51% are singletons. The chain links TRBV7-9 to TRBJ2-1; the match to TRBD1 covers 9 bases. Sample: NKG2D-high CD8+ T cells sorted from blood. The receptor's source is a human donor with alopecia areata. Here the CDR3 DNA reads TGTGCCAGCAGTTTAAATCCGGGACAGGGATTCGATGAGCAGTTCTTC. Translated: CASSLNPGQGFDEQFF. Filled out from reference TRBV7-9 and TRBJ2-1, the complete variable domain reads DTGVSQNPRHKITKRGQNVTFRCDPISEHNRLYWYRQTLGQGPEFLTYFQNEAQLEKSRLLSDRFSAERPKGSFSTLEIQRTEQGDSAMYLCASSLNPGQGFDEQFFGPGTRLTVL.